The TCR beta chain under discussion was sequenced for a study of CD8 T cells in ankylosing spondylitis. At least ten counts were recorded for this clonotype. Antigen unknown. Study outcomes and limitations: Existing reports had already noted some motif variants in reactive arthritis synovial fluid and blood. A TCR beta motif made of fewer than 10 highly homologous variants seemed typical of ankylosing spondylitis blood.

It was by quantitative 5'-RACE with molecular barcodes that TCR beta libraries were made. TCRdb re-called the 5' RACE reads with MiXCR, one entry per CDR3 protein. In the table there are 500,000 or so distinct CDR3 sequences, roughly 5.3% of which are singletons. The source material was blood, either unsorted or a sorted T cell fraction (not recorded which). This sequence was found in a male donor with ankylosing spondylitis.

As DNA, the CDR3 is TGCGCCAGCGAATTAATGTCCTCCGGGGGAGAGAAGCAGTACTTC. Protein product: CASELMSSGGEKQYF. The chain recombines TRBV5-1 with TRBJ2-5; perhaps TRBD2 as D (6 bases). Germline assignment: CDR1 SGHRS and CDR2 YFSETQ. Deletions cut 7 bases from V and 11 bases from J, with 27 bases between. CDR3 size: 15 residues.